This T cell receptor beta chain was documented in a study of ipilimumab plus nivolumab after autologous stem cell transplantation. Study at large: Typical patient got about 5 ipilimumab doses and seven to nine nivolumab doses (median). Both relapsed and primary refractory DLBCL were included. Study observations and caveats: TCR repertoire, Treg phenotype and gut microbiota reportedly support more study of this approach.

Germline CDR1 and CDR2: SNHLY and FYNNEI. Trimming took off 7 bases at V and 1 base at J, with 10 bases between the two ends. The CDR3 is made up of 13 amino acids. Patients got ipilimumab 1 mg/kg beginning 14 to 28 days post-transplant. Measured with immunoSEQ multiplex PCR; TCRdb has only the in-frame clones, and not every one. Of around 19,000 clones listed, roughly four fifths are singletons. A single count supports this clone. Its cognate antigen is unknown. This sequence originates from a male donor with diffuse large B-cell lymphoma. This chain joins TRBV2 and TRBJ1-1; D might be TRBD1 (6 bases). The sample in question was PBMCs, obtained in a trial of ipilimumab plus nivolumab as post-transplant consolidation. CDR3 DNA: TGTGCCAGCACTCGGACAGAGAACACTGAAGCTTTCTTT. Translation: CASTRTENTEAFF.